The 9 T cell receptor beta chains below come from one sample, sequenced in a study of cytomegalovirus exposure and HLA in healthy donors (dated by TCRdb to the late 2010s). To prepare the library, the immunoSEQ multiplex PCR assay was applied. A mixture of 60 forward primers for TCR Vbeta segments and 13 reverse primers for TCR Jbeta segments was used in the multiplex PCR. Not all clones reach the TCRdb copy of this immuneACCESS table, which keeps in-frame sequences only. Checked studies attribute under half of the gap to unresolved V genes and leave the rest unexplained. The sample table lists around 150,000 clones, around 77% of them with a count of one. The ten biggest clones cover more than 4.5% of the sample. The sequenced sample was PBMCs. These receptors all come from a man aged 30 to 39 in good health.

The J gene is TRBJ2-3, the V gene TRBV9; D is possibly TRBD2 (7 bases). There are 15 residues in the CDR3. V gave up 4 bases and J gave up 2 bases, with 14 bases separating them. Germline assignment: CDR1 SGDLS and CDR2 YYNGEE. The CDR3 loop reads CASSKEGGYTDTQYF. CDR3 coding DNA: TGTGCCAGCAGCAAAGAGGGGGGGTACACAGATACGCAGTATTTT.

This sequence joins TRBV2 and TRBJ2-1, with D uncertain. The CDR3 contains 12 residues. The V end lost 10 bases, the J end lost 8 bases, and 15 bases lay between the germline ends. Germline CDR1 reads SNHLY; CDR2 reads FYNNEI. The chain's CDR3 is CATTPLLHEQFF. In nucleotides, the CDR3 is TGTGCCACCACACCCCTACTACATGAGCAGTTCTTC.

CDR3 sequence reads: CATSRVGTSATPVNEQFF. For the CDR3, the DNA is TGTGCCACCAGCAGGGTCGGGACTAGCGCAACGCCGGTCAATGAGCAGTTCTTC. The chain uses TRBV15 and TRBJ2-1, with 10 nucleotides matching TRBD2. After removal of 3 bases from V and 6 bases from J, the junction contained 14 bases not matched to a gene. CDR1 and CDR2 from the germline V gene are LNHNV and YYDKDF (reference sequence). This CDR3 region has 18 residues.

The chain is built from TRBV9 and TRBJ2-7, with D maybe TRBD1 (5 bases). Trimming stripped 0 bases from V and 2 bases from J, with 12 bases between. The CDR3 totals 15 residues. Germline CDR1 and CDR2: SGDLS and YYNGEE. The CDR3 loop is CASSVGGRDTYEQYF. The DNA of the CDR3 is TGTGCCAGCAGCGTAGGGGGCCGCGACACCTACGAGCAGTACTTC. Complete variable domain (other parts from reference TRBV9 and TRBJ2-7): DSGVTQTPKHLITATGQRVTLRCSPRSGDLSVYWYQQSLDQGLQFLIQYYNGEERAKGNILERFSAQQFPDLHSELNLSSLELGDSALYFCASSVGGRDTYEQYFGPGTRLTVT.

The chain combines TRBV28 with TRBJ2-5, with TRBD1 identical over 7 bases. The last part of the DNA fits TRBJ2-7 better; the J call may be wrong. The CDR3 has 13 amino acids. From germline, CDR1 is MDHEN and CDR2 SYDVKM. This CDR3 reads CASRPDRDHEQYF. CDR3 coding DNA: TGTGCCAGCAGGCCCGACAGGGACCACGAGCAGTACTTC.

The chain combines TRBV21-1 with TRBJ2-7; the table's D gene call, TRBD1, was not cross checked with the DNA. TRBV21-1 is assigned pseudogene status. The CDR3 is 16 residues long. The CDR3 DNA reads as TGTGCCAGCAGCACCCAACCCAGGGGGCCGTACTACGAGCAGTACTTC. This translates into CASSTQPRGPYYEQYF.

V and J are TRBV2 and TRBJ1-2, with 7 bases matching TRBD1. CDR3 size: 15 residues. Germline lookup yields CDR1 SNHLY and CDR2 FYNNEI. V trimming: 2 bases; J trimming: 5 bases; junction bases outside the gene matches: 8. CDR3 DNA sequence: TGTGCCAGCAGTGAATTGAGACAGGGTCCTTATGGCTACACCTTC. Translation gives CASSELRQGPYGYTF.

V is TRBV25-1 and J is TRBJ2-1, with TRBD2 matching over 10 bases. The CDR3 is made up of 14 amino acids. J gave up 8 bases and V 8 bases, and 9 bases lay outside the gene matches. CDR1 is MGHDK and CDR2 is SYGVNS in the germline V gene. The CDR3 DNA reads TGTGCCAGCGGGGGCACTAGCGGGAATCATGAGCAGTTCTTC. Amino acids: CASGGTSGNHEQFF.

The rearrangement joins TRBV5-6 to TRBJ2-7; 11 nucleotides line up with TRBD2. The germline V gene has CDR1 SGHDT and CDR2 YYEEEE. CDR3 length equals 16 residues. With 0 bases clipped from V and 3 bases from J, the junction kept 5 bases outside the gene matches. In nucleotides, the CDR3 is TGTGCCAGCAGCTTGGGAACGGGACTAGCGGTCTACGAGCAGTACTTC. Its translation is CASSLGTGLAVYEQYF.